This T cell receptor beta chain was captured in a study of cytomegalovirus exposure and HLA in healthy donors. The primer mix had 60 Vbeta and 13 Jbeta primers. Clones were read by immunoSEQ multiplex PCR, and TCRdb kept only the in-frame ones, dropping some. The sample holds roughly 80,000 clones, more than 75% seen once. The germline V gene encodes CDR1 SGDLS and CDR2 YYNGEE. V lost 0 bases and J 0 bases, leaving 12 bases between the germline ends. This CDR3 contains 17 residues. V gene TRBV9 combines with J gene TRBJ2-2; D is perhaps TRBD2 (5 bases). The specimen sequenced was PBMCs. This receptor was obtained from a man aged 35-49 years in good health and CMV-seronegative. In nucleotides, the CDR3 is TGTGCCAGCAGCGTAGCCTATAGCGCCGCGAACACCGGGGAGCTGTTTTTT. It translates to CASSVAYSAANTGELFF.